This is a list of T cell receptor beta chains from one sample in a study of patients and donors after allogeneic stem cell transplantation. TCRdb used MiXCR to reprocess the RT-PCR reads, holding one entry per CDR3 protein. Here the sample spans 150,000 or so distinct CDR3 sequences, approximately 24% being singletons. Sequencing was carried out using blood, either unsorted or a sorted T cell fraction (not recorded which). The receptors originated from a human donor who was either an allogeneic HSCT recipient or a stem cell or donor lymphocyte infusion donor (not recorded which). It is not recorded whose cells these are; they may come from a transplant donor. The CDR3 runs from the conserved cysteine through the conserved F or W. The D gene is left open where the match is weak. Size is stated for part of the rows, as once, few or many counts, or as a class when the clone is expanded.

TRBJ1-6,TRBV20-1,17,TRBD1,.,CSARDPKTGGLNSPLHF,TGCAGTGCTAGAGATCCTAAGACAGGGGGCTTAAATTCACCCCTCCACTTT
TRBJ1-1,TRBV12-3/TRBV12-4,13,.,few,CASSLRTHTEAFF,TGTGCCAGCTCTCTTAGGACCCACACTGAAGCTTTCTTT
TRBJ2-2,TRBV4-3,17,TRBD1,.,CASSQVLGQGLAGELFF,TGCGCCAGCAGCCAAGTATTAGGACAGGGCCTCGCCGGGGAGCTGTTTTTT
TRBJ2-1,TRBV12-5,16,.,.,CASGPPSILGHNEQFF,TGTGCTAGTGGTCCGCCGAGCATCCTGGGTCACAATGAGCAGTTCTTC
TRBJ1-1,TRBV5-1,16,.,few,CASSLEVQGLNTEAFF,TGCGCCAGCAGCTTGGAGGTCCAGGGGCTGAACACTGAAGCTTTCTTT
TRBJ1-1,TRBV7-2,17,TRBD1,.,CASSPRDREGWRTEAFF,TGTGCCAGCAGCCCCCGGGACAGGGAGGGTTGGAGAACTGAAGCTTTCTTT
TRBJ2-2,TRBV3-1,12,.,.,CASRHTYGELFF,TGTGCCAGCAGGCATACCTACGGGGAGCTGTTTTTT
TRBJ1-1,TRBV29-1,11,.,many,CSIVLGAEAFF,TGCAGCATCGTTCTGGGGGCTGAAGCTTTCTTT
TRBJ2-6,TRBV3-1,19,.,.,CASSQYGGTSSSGANVLTF,TGTGCCAGCAGCCAATATGGGGGGACATCGAGCTCTGGGGCCAACGTCCTGACTTTC
TRBJ1-4,TRBV5-5,15,.,few,CASSWGIGVSEKLFF,TGTGCCAGCAGCTGGGGGATAGGAGTGAGTGAAAAACTGTTTTTT
TRBJ1-4,TRBV12-3/TRBV12-4,15,.,few,CASSGGEATNEKLFF,TGTGCCAGCTCCGGGGGAGAGGCAACTAATGAAAAACTGTTTTTT
TRBJ2-7,TRBV27,15,.,few,CASSLRDGLSYEQYF,TGTGCCAGCAGTCTACGGGACGGGCTCTCCTACGAGCAGTACTTC
TRBJ2-2,TRBV14,14,.,few,CASSQFVGTGELFF,TGTGCCAGCAGCCAATTCGTTGGCACCGGGGAGCTGTTTTTT
TRBJ1-1,TRBV24-1,13,.,few,CATSDRYNTEAFF,TGTGCCACCAGTGACCGATACAACACTGAAGCTTTCTTT
TRBJ2-7,TRBV5-1,15,TRBD1,.,CASSSSGTGKHEQYF,TGCGCCAGCAGCAGTTCAGGGACAGGGAAACACGAGCAGTACTTC
TRBJ2-3,TRBV7-6,16,.,.,CASSLNLQLFTDTQYF,TGTGCCAGCAGCTTAAATCTTCAGCTCTTCACAGATACGCAGTATTTT
TRBJ1-1,TRBV4-1,16,.,few,CASSQDLPGRNTEAFF,TGCGCCAGCAGCCAAGATTTGCCGGGCCGGAACACTGAAGCTTTCTTT
TRBJ1-4,TRBV5-1,18,.,.,CASSSGYVEPRRGEKLFF,TGCGCCAGCAGCTCCGGATATGTCGAGCCTCGACGGGGTGAAAAACTGTTTTTT
TRBJ1-2,TRBV29-1,13,.,.,CSARTEDYYGYTF,TGCAGCGCTCGGACAGAAGATTACTATGGCTACACCTTC
TRBJ2-1,TRBV20-1,14,TRBD1,few,CSARRQGAYNEQFF,TGCAGTGCTAGGCGGCAGGGGGCCTACAATGAGCAGTTCTTC
TRBJ2-3,TRBV6-5,14,.,.,CASLGGTSTDTQYF,TGTGCCAGCCTGGGCGGGACTAGCACAGATACGCAGTATTTT
TRBJ2-7,TRBV6-5,14,.,few,CASSQHTERYEQYF,TGTGCCAGCAGTCAGCACACCGAGCGTTACGAGCAGTACTTC
TRBJ1-1,TRBV5-1,14,.,many,CASSFFGGGTEAFF,TGCGCCAGCAGCTTCTTTGGGGGAGGAACTGAAGCTTTCTTT
TRBJ2-1,TRBV12-3/TRBV12-4,14,TRBD1,.,CASSLLTGWDEQFF,TGTGCCAGCAGTCTATTGACAGGGTGGGATGAGCAGTTCTTC
TRBJ2-7,TRBV5-1,17,TRBD2,few,CASSLGLAGELSYEQYF,TGCGCCAGCAGCTTGGGACTAGCGGGGGAACTATCCTACGAGCAGTACTTC
TRBJ1-4,TRBV7-6,14,.,.,CASTFDPGGEKLFF,TGTGCCAGCACCTTTGACCCAGGAGGGGAAAAACTGTTTTTT
TRBJ1-1,TRBV5-1,12,TRBD1,.,CASSRGQGPAFF,TGCGCCAGCAGCCGGGGACAGGGGCCCGCTTTCTTT
TRBJ1-2,TRBV3-1,17,.,.,CASSQEAYRWTNYGYTF,TGTGCCAGCAGCCAAGAGGCTTACAGGTGGACTAACTATGGCTACACCTTC
TRBJ2-1,TRBV6-1,15,TRBD2,.,CASSGSGSTYNEQFF,TGTGCCAGCAGCGGAAGCGGGAGCACCTACAATGAGCAGTTCTTC
TRBJ1-3,TRBV20-1,14,.,few,CSASRTDAGNTIYF,TGCAGTGCCTCCCGGACAGACGCTGGAAACACCATATATTTT
TRBJ2-1,TRBV5-1,17,TRBD2,few,CASSLAKVSGRAHEQFF,TGCGCCAGCAGCTTGGCCAAGGTGAGCGGGAGGGCCCATGAGCAGTTCTTC
TRBJ1-1,TRBV29-1,13,.,many,CSVQARLNTEAFF,TGCAGCGTCCAGGCCAGGCTGAACACTGAAGCTTTCTTT
TRBJ1-1,TRBV7-3,14,.,.,CASSRDRIDTEAFF,TGTGCCAGCAGCCGTGACAGGATCGACACTGAAGCTTTCTTT
TRBJ1-1,TRBV7-2,16,.,few,CASSLPPGHPNTEAFF,TGTGCCAGCAGCTTACCACCGGGACACCCGAACACTGAAGCTTTCTTT
TRBJ2-5,TRBV21-1,13,.,.,CASSNAGEETQYF,TGTGCCAGCAGCAATGCTGGGGAAGAGACCCAGTACTTC
TRBJ2-1,TRBV6-6,10,.,few,CASSYKRQFF,TGTGCCAGCAGTTACAAGAGGCAGTTCTTC
TRBJ1-4,TRBV7-9,14,.,.,CASSLTGKNEKLFF,TGTGCCAGCAGCTTGACAGGAAAAAATGAAAAACTGTTTTTT
TRBJ2-7,TRBV7-2,14,.,.,CASSLLAFPDEQYF,TGTGCCAGCAGCTTATTGGCGTTCCCTGACGAGCAGTACTTC
TRBJ1-1,TRBV24-1,15,.,.,CATSEIVGENTEAFF,TGTGCCACCAGTGAGATCGTTGGGGAAAACACTGAAGCTTTCTTT
TRBJ1-1,TRBV18,12,TRBD1,.,CANSTRGEAAFF,TGTGCCAACTCTACCAGGGGGGAGGCAGCTTTCTTT
TRBJ1-2,TRBV6-5,13,.,.,CASSSGQIYGYTF,TGTGCCAGCAGTTCAGGCCAGATCTATGGCTACACCTTC
TRBJ1-1,TRBV2,14,.,few,CALGGGGRNTEAFF,TGTGCCCTGGGGGGGGGCGGTAGGAACACTGAAGCTTTCTTT
TRBJ1-4,TRBV5-1,14,.,.,CASSLRGLNEKLFF,TGCGCCAGCAGCTTGAGGGGATTGAATGAAAAACTGTTTTTT
TRBJ2-5,TRBV12-3/TRBV12-4,16,TRBD2,.,CASSLSSGGTQETQYF,TGTGCCAGCAGTTTAAGCAGCGGGGGTACCCAAGAGACCCAGTACTTC
TRBJ1-1,TRBV9,16,TRBD1,medium-sized,CASSARQGAPNTEAFF,TGTGCCAGCAGCGCCCGACAGGGGGCCCCGAACACTGAAGCTTTCTTT